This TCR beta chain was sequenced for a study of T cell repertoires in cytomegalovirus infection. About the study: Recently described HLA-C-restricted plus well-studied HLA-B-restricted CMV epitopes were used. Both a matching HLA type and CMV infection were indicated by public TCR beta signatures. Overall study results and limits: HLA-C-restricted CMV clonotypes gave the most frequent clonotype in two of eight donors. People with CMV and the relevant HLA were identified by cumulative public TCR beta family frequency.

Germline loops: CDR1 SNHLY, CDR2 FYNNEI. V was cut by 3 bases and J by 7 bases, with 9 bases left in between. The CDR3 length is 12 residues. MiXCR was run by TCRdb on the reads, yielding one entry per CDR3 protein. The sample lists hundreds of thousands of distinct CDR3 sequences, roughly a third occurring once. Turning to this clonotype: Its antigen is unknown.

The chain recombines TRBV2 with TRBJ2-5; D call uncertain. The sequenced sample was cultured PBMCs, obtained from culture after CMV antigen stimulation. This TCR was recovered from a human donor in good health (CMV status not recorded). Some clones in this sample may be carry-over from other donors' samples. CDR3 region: CASSEGGRTQYF. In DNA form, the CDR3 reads TGTGCCAGCAGTGAGGGCGGTCGGACCCAGTACTTC. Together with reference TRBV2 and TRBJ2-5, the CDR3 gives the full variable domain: EPEVTQTPSHQVTQMGQEVILRCVPISNHLYFYWYRQILGQKVEFLVSFYNNEISEKSEIFDDQFSVERPDGSNFTLKIRSTKLEDSAMYFCASSEGGRTQYFGPGTRLLVL.